Listed below are T cell receptor beta chains from one sample, sequenced in a study of blood T cell repertoires in COVID-19. Profiled with immunoSEQ multiplex PCR; TCRdb holds only in-frame clones, not every one. The profile shows about 170,000 clones, over 75% of them singletons. Sequencing was carried out using PBMCs or T cells enriched from blood (not recorded which). These receptors were taken from a woman younger than 30 who had recovered from COVID-19. Each CDR3 is given with its conserved first and last residue. The D gene is left open where the match is weak. Clone size is given for some rows only: seen once, a few or many times, or a class if the clone is expanded.

TRBD1 | . | TRBJ2-2 | TRBV19 | CASSTPNRGPGTGELFF | TGTGCCAGTAGTACCCCAAACAGGGGGCCTGGCACCGGGGAGCTGTTTTTT
TRBD2 | . | TRBJ2-7 | TRBV28 | CASSLASGNSYEQYF | TGTGCCAGCAGTTTGGCTAGCGGGAACTCCTACGAGCAGTACTTC
TRBD2 | . | TRBJ2-1 | TRBV9 | CASSARLAGAYNEQFF | TGTGCCAGCAGCGCCCGACTAGCGGGAGCTTACAATGAGCAGTTCTTC
. | few | TRBJ1-2 | TRBV12-5 | CASGLVPPGSGYTF | TGTGCTAGTGGTTTGGTTCCCCCGGGGAGTGGCTACACCTTC
. | . | TRBJ1-1 | TRBV19 | CASSIGSWLEAFF | TGTGCCAGTAGTATAGGTTCGTGGCTTGAAGCTTTCTTT
. | . | TRBJ2-1 | TRBV6-4 | CASSPQGMTNEQFF | TGTGCCAGCAGCCCACAGGGTATGACGAATGAGCAGTTCTTC
TRBD1 | . | TRBJ2-3 | TRBV2 | CASSTPGTGHTDTQYF | TGTGCCAGCAGTACCCCCGGGACAGGGCACACAGATACGCAGTATTTT
TRBD1 | . | TRBJ1-1 | TRBV27 | CASRKTGGLGEAFF | TGTGCCAGCAGAAAGACAGGGGGCTTAGGTGAAGCTTTCTTT
TRBD1 | . | TRBJ2-7 | TRBV5-6 | CASSSLDRDSYEQYF | TGTGCCAGCAGCTCCTTGGACAGGGACTCCTACGAGCAGTACTTC
TRBD1 | . | TRBJ2-7 | TRBV2 | CASRRTGSYEQYF | TGTGCCAGCAGGCGGACAGGGTCCTACGAGCAGTACTTC
TRBD2 | once | TRBJ2-5 | TRBV30 | CAWSLSGSGLETQYF | TGTGCCTGGAGCCTTAGCGGGAGCGGGTTGGAGACCCAGTACTTC
. | . | TRBJ2-1 | TRBV15 | CATVPDVPGNEQFF | TGTGCCACCGTACCTGACGTGCCGGGCAATGAGCAGTTCTTC
. | . | TRBJ2-1 | TRBV28 | CASSGTPYNEQFF | TGTGCCAGCAGTGGGACACCCTACAATGAGCAGTTCTTC
. | . | TRBJ2-7 | TRBV10-3 | CAISESLSSFSNEQYF | TGTGCCATCAGTGAGTCCCTATCTAGCTTTTCTAACGAGCAGTACTTC
. | . | TRBJ2-7 | TRBV28 | CASSLADSGYEQYF | TGTGCCAGCAGTTTGGCGGACTCGGGGTACGAGCAGTACTTC
. | . | TRBJ1-4 | TRBV20-1 | CSANGEKLFF | TGCAGTGCTAACGGTGAAAAACTGTTTTTT
. | . | TRBJ1-4 | TRBV7-3 | CASSLNGGEKLFF | TGTGCCAGCAGCTTAAACGGGGGAGAAAAACTGTTTTTT
TRBD2 | few | TRBJ2-1 | TRBV18 | CASSPLGTSGAIYNEQFF | TGTGCCAGCTCACCTTTAGGGACTAGCGGGGCAATTTACAATGAGCAGTTCTTC
TRBD2 | . | TRBJ2-1 | TRBV5-4 | CASSLLAGGRGNEQFF | TGTGCCAGCAGCTTACTAGCGGGAGGGCGGGGCAATGAGCAGTTCTTC
TRBD1 | . | TRBJ2-6 | TRBV4-3 | CASSHNRGPGANVLTF | TGCGCCAGCAGCCACAACAGGGGGCCTGGGGCCAACGTCCTGACTTTC
TRBD1 | . | TRBJ1-6 | TRBV10-2 | CASERGQGNSPLHF | TGCGCCAGCGAAAGGGGACAGGGAAATTCACCCCTCCACTTT
. | once | TRBJ2-7 | TRBV12-3/TRBV12-4 | CASSSGPRGEQYF | TGTGCCAGCAGTTCCGGGCCCCGCGGGGAGCAGTACTTC
. | . | TRBJ2-7 | TRBV5-4 | CASSLQGSHEQYF | TGTGCCAGCAGCTTACAGGGTTCCCACGAGCAGTACTTC
TRBD1 | . | TRBJ2-3 | TRBV9 | CASSVDRGTDTQYF | TGTGCCAGCAGCGTCGACAGGGGGACAGATACGCAGTATTTT
. | . | TRBJ2-5 | TRBV27 | CASSLRRRQETQYF | TGTGCCAGCAGTTTAAGGCGCAGGCAAGAGACCCAGTACTTC
. | . | TRBJ2-3 | TRBV14 | CASSQGYREDTDTQYF | TGTGCCAGCAGCCAAGGTTACAGAGAAGACACAGATACGCAGTATTTT
. | . | TRBJ1-6 | TRBV7-3 | CARPGGLNSPLHF | TGTGCCAGACCTGGCGGCCTCAATTCACCCCTCCACTTT
TRBD1 | . | TRBJ1-6 | TRBV27 | CASRWGQGNSPLHF | TGTGCCAGCAGATGGGGACAGGGGAATTCACCCCTCCACTTT
. | . | TRBJ2-7 | TRBV29-1 | CSVEDAASRDYEQYF | TGCAGCGTTGAAGATGCGGCTAGCAGAGATTACGAGCAGTACTTC
TRBD1 | . | TRBJ1-1 | TRBV10-1 | CASRQGGDTEAFF | TGCGCCAGCCGACAGGGAGGAGACACTGAAGCTTTCTTT
. | . | TRBJ2-7 | TRBV5-1 | CASSLAPSSYEQYF | TGCGCCAGCAGCTTGGCCCCTAGCTCCTACGAGCAGTACTTC
. | . | TRBJ2-1 | TRBV6-5 | CASSYSAVSYNEQFF | TGTGCCAGCAGTTACTCCGCGGTCTCCTACAATGAGCAGTTCTTC
. | . | TRBJ1-2 | TRBV21-1 | CASSYPGGGSYGYTF | TGTGCCAGCAGCTATCCTGGGGGGGGTAGCTATGGCTACACCTTC
. | once | TRBJ2-2 | TRBV13 | CASSPSGWSTGELFF | TGTGCCAGCAGCCCATCGGGGTGGTCCACCGGGGAGCTGTTTTTT
. | . | TRBJ1-2 | TRBV7-9 | CASSFPSRGHGYTF | TGTGCCAGCAGCTTTCCGTCGCGGGGGCATGGCTACACCTTC
TRBD1 | . | TRBJ1-1 | TRBV2 | CASSETWTGGTEAFF | TGTGCCAGCAGTGAAACTTGGACAGGGGGCACTGAAGCTTTCTTT
. | . | TRBJ1-6 | TRBV6-2/TRBV6-3 | CASSYEHRDGSPLHF | TGTGCCAGCAGTTACGAGCACAGGGACGGTTCACCCCTCCACTTT
. | . | TRBJ2-2 | TRBV27 | CASSLWAGTGELFF | TGTGCCAGCAGTTTATGGGCTGGCACCGGGGAGCTGTTTTTT
. | few | TRBJ1-5 | TRBV28 | CASSLRGPRGGQPQHF | TGTGCCAGCAGTTTACGGGGACCGCGGGGCGGTCAGCCCCAGCATTTT
TRBD2 | . | TRBJ2-2 | TRBV5-1 | CASSPGLAGAGELFF | TGCGCCAGCAGCCCGGGACTAGCGGGCGCCGGGGAGCTGTTTTTT
TRBD1 | once | TRBJ2-1 | TRBV30 | CAWSALTGAYNEQFF | TGTGCCTGGAGTGCGTTGACAGGGGCTTACAATGAGCAGTTCTTC
TRBD2 | . | TRBJ2-5 | TRBV3-1/TRBV3-2 | CASSPVAGVPTQYF | TGTGCCAGCAGCCCTGTAGCGGGAGTTCCGACCCAGTACTTC
. | . | TRBJ2-7 | TRBV30 | CAWSLERPYEQYF | TGTGCCTGGAGTTTGGAGCGACCCTACGAGCAGTACTTC
. | . | TRBJ2-2 | TRBV5-1 | CASSFSSGELFF | TGCGCCAGCAGCTTTTCCTCCGGGGAGCTGTTTTTT
. | . | TRBJ2-5 | TRBV2 | CASSEALRETQYF | TGTGCCAGCAGTGAAGCGCTTCGGGAGACCCAGTACTTC
. | . | TRBJ1-1 | TRBV7-8 | CASSLPGGNTEAFF | TGTGCCAGCAGCTTACCGGGGGGGAACACTGAAGCTTTCTTT
. | . | TRBJ2-1 | TRBV25-1 | CASSEPSEGRSEQFF | TGTGCCAGCAGTGAACCCTCCGAGGGCCGGAGTGAGCAGTTCTTC
. | . | TRBJ2-1 | TRBV21-1 | CASSSVPSGNSREQFF | TGTGCCAGCAGTAGTGTACCTAGCGGGAACTCCCGGGAGCAGTTCTTC